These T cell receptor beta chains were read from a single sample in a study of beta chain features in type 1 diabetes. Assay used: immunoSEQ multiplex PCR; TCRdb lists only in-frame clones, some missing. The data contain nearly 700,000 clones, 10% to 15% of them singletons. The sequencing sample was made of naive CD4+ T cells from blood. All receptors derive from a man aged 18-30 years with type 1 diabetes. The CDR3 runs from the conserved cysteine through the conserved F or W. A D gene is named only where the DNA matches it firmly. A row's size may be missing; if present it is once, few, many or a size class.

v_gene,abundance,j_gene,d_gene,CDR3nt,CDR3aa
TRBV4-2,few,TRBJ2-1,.,TGTGCCAGCAGCCCCCCGGGGTTAGCCGGAGAGCAGTTCTTC,CASSPPGLAGEQFF
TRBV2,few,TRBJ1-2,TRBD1,TGTGCCAGCAGCGGGACAGGGCTGGTGGATGGCTACACCTTC,CASSGTGLVDGYTF
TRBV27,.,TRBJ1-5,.,TGTGCCAGCAGTCCCGAAGGTAGCAATCAGCCCCAGCATTTT,CASSPEGSNQPQHF
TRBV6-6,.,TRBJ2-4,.,TGTGCCAGCAGTACCCAGGGAAACAAAAACATTCAGTACTTC,CASSTQGNKNIQYF
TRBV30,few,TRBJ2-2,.,TGTGCCTGGAGCCTTTTCAGGGTCACCGGGGAGCTGTTTTTT,CAWSLFRVTGELFF
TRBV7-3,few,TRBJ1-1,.,TGTGCCAGCAGCTTAACAGGAAACACTGAAGCTTTCTTT,CASSLTGNTEAFF
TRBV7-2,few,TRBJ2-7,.,TGTGCCAGCAGCTTTGATTCTCTGTACGAGCAGTACTTC,CASSFDSLYEQYF
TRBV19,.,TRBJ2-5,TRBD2,TGTGCCAGTAGTATATTACGGGGGGAAGGAGAGACCCAGTACTTC,CASSILRGEGETQYF
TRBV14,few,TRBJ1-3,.,TGTGCCAGCAGCCAAAGGGTGGACTCTGGAAACACCATATATTTT,CASSQRVDSGNTIYF
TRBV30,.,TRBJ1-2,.,TGTGCCTGGAGTGTACGGGGCAAAGGGGGTGGCTACACCTTC,CAWSVRGKGGGYTF
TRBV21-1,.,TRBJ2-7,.,TGCAACTGGGACCTTGTTGCCTACGAGCAGTACTTC,CNWDLVAYEQYF
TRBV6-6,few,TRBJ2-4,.,TGTGCCAGCAGTTCCACCGGAGCCAAAAACATTCAGTACTTC,CASSSTGAKNIQYF
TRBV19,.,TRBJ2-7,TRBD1,TGTGCCAGCGGACATCGACAGGGTCTCTCCTACGAGCAGTACTTC,CASGHRQGLSYEQYF
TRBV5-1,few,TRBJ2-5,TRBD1,TGCGCCAGCAGCTCCGCGACAGGGGTCGAGACCCAGTACTTC,CASSSATGVETQYF
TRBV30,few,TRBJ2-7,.,TGTGCCTGGACGGGATCTGGGCACGAGCAGTACTTC,CAWTGSGHEQYF
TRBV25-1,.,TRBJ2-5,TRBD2,TGTGCCACCGGGAGGGAGACCCAGTACTTC,CATGRETQYF
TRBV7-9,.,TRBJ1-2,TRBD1,TGTGCCAGCAGCTCAGGGACAGGGAATGGCTACACCTTC,CASSSGTGNGYTF
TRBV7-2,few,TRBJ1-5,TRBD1,TGTGCCAGCAGCTCGTGGACAGGGCCCGATCAGCCCCAGCATTTT,CASSSWTGPDQPQHF
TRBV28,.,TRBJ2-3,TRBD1,TGTGCCAGCAGCCCCCCGGACAGGAGAGATACGCAGTATTTT,CASSPPDRRDTQYF
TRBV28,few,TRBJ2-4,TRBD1,TGTGCCAGCAGTCCGAGGGACAGGGGCAACATTCAGTACTTC,CASSPRDRGNIQYF
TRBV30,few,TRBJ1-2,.,TGTGCCTGGAGTCTCCGTGAGTATGGCTACACCTTC,CAWSLREYGYTF
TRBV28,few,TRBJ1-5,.,TGTGCCAGCATTTTGTCACAGGGAGGCCAGCCCCAGCATTTT,CASILSQGGQPQHF
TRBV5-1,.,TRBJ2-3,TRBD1,TGCGCCAGCAGCCCGGGGACAGCAGATACGCAGTATTTT,CASSPGTADTQYF
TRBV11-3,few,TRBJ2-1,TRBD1,TGTGCCAGCAGCTTAGGGCAGGGGGCCTACAATGAGCAGTTCTTC,CASSLGQGAYNEQFF
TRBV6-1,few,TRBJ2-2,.,TGTGCCAGCACCCCACCCCCACAAGGTGGAGGGGAGCTGTTTTTT,CASTPPPQGGGELFF
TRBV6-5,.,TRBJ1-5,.,TGTGCCAGCAGCCGATATAGCAATCAGCCCCAGCATTTT,CASSRYSNQPQHF
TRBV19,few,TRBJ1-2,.,TGTGCCAGTAGTATGGCTCGGGGGAACTATGGCTACACCTTC,CASSMARGNYGYTF
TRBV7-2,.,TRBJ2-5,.,TGTGCCGCGCGTCGGACGGTGAAGACCCAGTACTTC,CAARRTVKTQYF
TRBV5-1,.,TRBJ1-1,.,TGCGCCAGCAGCCTCGGAGGGGGGAACACTGAAGCTTTCTTT,CASSLGGGNTEAFF
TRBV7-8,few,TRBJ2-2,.,TGTGCCAGCAGCGACAAGGGCCTGAACACCGGGGAGCTGTTTTTT,CASSDKGLNTGELFF
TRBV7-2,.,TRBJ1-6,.,TGTGCCAGCAGATACACAGGAAATTCACCCCTCCACTTT,CASRYTGNSPLHF
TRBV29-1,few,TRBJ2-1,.,TGCAGCGTCCCAGCTCAGGGGTACAATGAGCAGTTCTTC,CSVPAQGYNEQFF